This entry describes one T cell receptor (beta chain). The source of the sample is a study of blood T cell repertoires in COVID-19. Study as a whole: The samples span acute and convalescent COVID-19 from the United States, Italy and Spain. In each case, the material was cDNA or gDNA derived from T cells, B-cell-depleted T cells, or PBMCs.

CDR1 SQVTM and CDR2 ANQGSEA come from the germline V gene. J lost 6 bases, V lost 4 bases, and 7 bases had no gene match. The CDR3 has 14 amino acids. Authors' analysis steps: Estimation of nucleated cell counts was performed using reference gene primer amplification. Generated by immunoSEQ multiplex PCR, the TCRdb table keeps only in-frame clones and is missing some. V and J calls and clone size are given by that table; D and trimming were obtained from the DNA. The sample has 230,000 or so clones, over 75% seen once. Source material: peripheral blood. The chain combines TRBV29-1 with TRBJ2-7; the match to TRBD2 covers 12 bases. The receptor was isolated from a man aged 35 to 55 with active or convalescent COVID-19. This CDR3 is CSVARTSGTGEQYF. The CDR3 DNA reads as TGCAGCGTTGCTAGGACTAGCGGGACAGGCGAGCAGTACTTC.